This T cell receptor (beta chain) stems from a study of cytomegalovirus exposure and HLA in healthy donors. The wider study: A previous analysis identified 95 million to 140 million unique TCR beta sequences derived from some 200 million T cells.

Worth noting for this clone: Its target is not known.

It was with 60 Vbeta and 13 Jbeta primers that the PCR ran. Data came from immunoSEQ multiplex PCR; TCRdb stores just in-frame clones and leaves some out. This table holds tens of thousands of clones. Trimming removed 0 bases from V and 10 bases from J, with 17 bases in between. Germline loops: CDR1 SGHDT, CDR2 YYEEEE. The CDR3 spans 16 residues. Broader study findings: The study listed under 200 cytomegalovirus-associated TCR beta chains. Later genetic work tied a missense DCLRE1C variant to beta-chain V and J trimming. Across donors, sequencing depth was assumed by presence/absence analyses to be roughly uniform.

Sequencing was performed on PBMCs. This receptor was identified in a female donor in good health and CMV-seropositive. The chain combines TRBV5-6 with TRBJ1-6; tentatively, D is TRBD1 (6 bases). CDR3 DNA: TGTGCCAGCAGCTTGGTCGGCGGGGGGCGGGCCTCACCCCTCCACTTT. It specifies CASSLVGGGRASPLHF.